These 22 T cell receptor beta chains were all obtained from the same sample, sequenced in a study of blood T cell dynamics during melanoma immunotherapy. Produced via immunoSEQ multiplex PCR; TCRdb's table is partial and in-frame only. The table records 5,500 to 9,000 clones, over 65% of them present only once. This sample's time point: week 3, after first cycle of checkpoint inhibitor. The sample consisted of blood, taken from a patient treated with checkpoint blockade. The receptors were sampled from a human donor with melanoma.

J is TRBJ2-5 and V is TRBV2; 7 bases agree with TRBD1. Germline CDR1 and CDR2: SNHLY and FYNNEI. The CDR3 loop spans 17 amino acids. V shed 4 bases and J 5 bases; nucleotides not matched to a gene: 16. Here the CDR3 reads CASSALGRGGAGETQYF. CDR3 nucleotide sequence: TGTGCCAGCAGTGCATTAGGGCGAGGGGGCGCCGGGGAGACCCAGTACTTC.

This rearrangement joins TRBV28 to TRBJ1-5; D not resolved. Germline-derived CDR1 and CDR2 are MDHEN and SYDVKM. V dropped 10 bases and J dropped 1 base, with 11 bases sitting between them. The CDR3 has 13 residues. CDR3 nucleotide sequence: TGTGCCATCAACACGGGGAGCAATCAGCCCCAGCATTTT. The encoded protein is CAINTGSNQPQHF.

V and J are TRBV5-1 and TRBJ2-5, with D uncertain. Germline values: CDR1 SGHRS, CDR2 YFSETQ. This CDR3 region has 15 residues. V was clipped by 4 bases and J by 1 base, with 14 bases between them. The CDR3 spells CASSLMRRLQETQYF. Here the CDR3 DNA reads TGCGCCAGCAGCCTCATGAGGAGACTCCAAGAGACCCAGTACTTC.

The J gene is TRBJ2-2, the V gene TRBV7-9; a possible D gene is TRBD1 (6 bases). This CDR3 is 16 amino acids long. V was clipped by 3 bases and J by 6 bases, with 17 bases between them. CDR1 is SEHNR and CDR2 is FQNEAQ in the germline V gene (reference sequence). CDR3 loop: CASSFLGRGDSGELFF. Written as DNA, the CDR3 is TGTGCCAGCAGCTTTCTCGGCAGGGGAGATTCCGGGGAGCTGTTTTTT.

The chain combines TRBV7-3 with TRBJ2-1; D is undetermined. CDR1 SGHTA and CDR2 FQGTGA come from the germline V gene. This CDR3 contains 13 residues. The V gene lost 5 bases and the J gene lost 9 bases, with 14 bases spanning the gap. As DNA, the CDR3 is TGTGCCAGCAGCGCCAATAGTTTGGGTGAGCAGTTCTTC. Protein product: CASSANSLGEQFF.

This chain uses TRBV6-1 with TRBJ2-2; TRBD1 is a possible D gene (5 bases). CDR3 length: 15 residues. Germline V CDR1 and CDR2: MNHNS, SASEGT. Trimming left V 5 bases short and J 5 bases short, with 15 bases between. DNA of the CDR3: TGTGCCAGCAGTCGGACCAGGGAAGGGACCGGGGAGCTGTTTTTT. Translation: CASSRTREGTGELFF.

The gene calls are TRBV10-2 and TRBJ1-6; 7 bases map to TRBD1. The CDR3 sequence is 16 residues long. J gave up 0 bases and V 9 bases, and 8 bases lay outside the gene matches. Germline V lookup: CDR1 WSHSY, CDR2 SAAADI. For the CDR3, the DNA is TGCGCCAGTAGGGGGACAGAAAGCTCCTATAATTCACCCCTCCACTTT. Its translation: CASRGTESSYNSPLHF.

The CDR3 region is CASSPGGLGHEQFF. CDR3 nucleotides: TGTGCCAGCAGCCCGGGGGGGTTGGGGCATGAGCAGTTCTTC. This chain connects TRBV7-8 to TRBJ2-1; 8 positions agree with TRBD2. The CDR3 loop spans 14 amino acids. V shed 5 bases and J 8 bases; nucleotides not matched to a gene: 8. Looked up from germline, CDR1 is SGHVS and CDR2 is FQNEAQ.

This clone was detected only a few times. This rearrangement joins TRBV13 to TRBJ2-5; TRBD1 is a possible D gene (5 bases). V dropped 3 bases and J dropped 2 bases, with 7 bases sitting between them. The CDR3 loop spans 13 amino acids. From germline, CDR1 is PRHDT and CDR2 FYEKMQ (reference sequence). The CDR3 region has the DNA TGTGCCAGCAGCTTCGACAGTCAAGAGACCCAGTACTTC. Translating gives CASSFDSQETQYF.

The chain has TRBV7-3 and TRBJ2-4; 7 positions match TRBD2. CDR1 and CDR2 from the germline V gene are SGHTA and FQGTGA. The V gene end was trimmed by 1 base and the J gene end by 11 bases; junction bases not matched to a gene: 5. The length of the CDR3 is 13 residues. The CDR3 coding sequence is TGTGCCAGCAGCTTAAATCTGGGAGGGTTTCAGTACTTC. Its protein product is CASSLNLGGFQYF.

The chain carries TRBV19 and TRBJ2-7; a possible D gene is TRBD1 (5 bases). Trimming removed 5 bases at V and 6 bases at J, with 14 bases between. The CDR3 has 13 residues. CDR1 and CDR2 from the germline V gene are LNHDA and SQIVND (reference sequence). CDR3 coding DNA: TGTGCCAGTAGTGGATCAGGGTTCCTCGAGCAGTACTTC. It codes for CASSGSGFLEQYF.

The chain is built from TRBV28 and TRBJ2-1, with 8 bases matching TRBD1. The V and J ends lost 6 bases and 0 bases, in that order; junction bases with no gene match: 4. The CDR3 runs 15 residues. Germline V gene sequence: CDR1 MDHEN, CDR2 SYDVKM. The CDR3 spells CASSETGGSYNEQFF. The CDR3 coding sequence is TGTGCCAGCAGCGAAACAGGGGGCTCCTACAATGAGCAGTTCTTC.

The chain links TRBV2 to TRBJ2-7; D may be TRBD1 (6 bases). The germline V gene has CDR1 SNHLY and CDR2 FYNNEI. The V gene lost 8 bases and the J gene lost 1 base, with 12 bases spanning the gap. The CDR3 spans 13 residues. CDR3 nucleotides: TGTGCCAGCTTCCGGGACACTTCCTACGAGCAGTACTTC. Its protein is CASFRDTSYEQYF.

The chain recombines TRBV19 with TRBJ1-1; weak D call: TRBD1 (6 bases). From germline, CDR1 is LNHDA and CDR2 SQIVND (reference sequence). With 4 bases removed from V and 1 base from J, the gap between germline ends came to 16 bases. This CDR3 spans 16 amino acids. In DNA form, the CDR3 reads TGTGCCAGTAGTACCCCAACAGGGATGGCGAACACTGAAGCTTTCTTT. It yields the protein CASSTPTGMANTEAFF.

This clone was recorded a few times. CDR3 loop: CASSPGTGSYGYTF. In nucleotides, the CDR3 is TGTGCCAGCAGCCCCGGGACAGGATCGTATGGCTACACCTTC. The chain is built from TRBV5-5 and TRBJ1-2, with 8 bases lining up with TRBD1. Germline loops: CDR1 SGHKS, CDR2 YYEKEE (reference sequence). The trim removed 4 bases at V and 5 bases at J, leaving 7 bases unmatched. This CDR3 has 14 amino acids.

The chain couples TRBV6-1 to TRBJ1-3; no clear D. Between the trimmed V and J ends, which lost 3 bases and 9 bases, there was a span of 15 bases. Germline V CDR1 and CDR2: MNHNS, SASEGT. CDR3 length: 14 amino acids. CDR3 in DNA: TGTGCCAGCAGTGACCTCGGACCCCGAAGCACCATATATTTT. Translation: CASSDLGPRSTIYF.

The chain recombines TRBV30 with TRBJ1-5; maybe TRBD1 (6 bases). CDR1 is GTSNPN, CDR2 SVGIG, per germline (reference sequence). The CDR3 is 18 amino acids. The germline V and J ends were trimmed by 0 bases and 3 bases, with 21 bases remaining between them. CDR3 sequence (DNA): TGTGCCTGGAGTGTACGTGGGTGGGGGCGAGGTAACAATCAGCCCCAGCATTTT. Protein sequence: CAWSVRGWGRGNNQPQHF. The complete variable domain, with remaining parts taken from reference TRBV30 and TRBJ1-5, reads SQTIHQWPATLVQPVGSPLSLECTVEGTSNPNLYWYRQAAGRGLQLLFYSVGIGQISSEVPQNLSASRPQDRQFILSSKKLLLSDSGFYLCAWSVRGWGRGNNQPQHFGDGTRLSIL.

The CDR3 region is CASSQRIGDPTTGELFF. The CDR3 nucleotides read TGCGCCAGCAGCCAGAGAATAGGGGACCCGACTACCGGGGAGCTGTTTTTT. The chain is built from TRBV4-1 and TRBJ2-2; the D call may be TRBD1 or TRBD2 (5 bases each). The CDR3 loop spans 17 amino acids. The V end lost 3 bases, the J end lost 5 bases, and 19 bases lay between the germline ends. Germline CDR1 reads MGHRA; CDR2 reads YSYEKL.

The gene calls are TRBV6-7 and TRBJ2-1; D is possibly TRBD2 (5 bases). TRBV6-7 is an open reading frame whose function is uncertain. V was trimmed by 7 bases and J by 0 bases, leaving 13 bases between them. CDR3 length equals 15 residues. In nucleotides, the CDR3 is TGTGCCAGCAAAACTTGGACTGGCTCCTACAATGAGCAGTTCTTC. As protein: CASKTWTGSYNEQFF.

This clone was found a few times. V usage is TRBV7-8 and J usage is TRBJ2-2; 10 bases map to TRBD2. The CDR3 is 15 amino acids. CDR1 is SGHVS and CDR2 is FQNEAQ in the germline V gene. V trimming: 6 bases; J trimming: 8 bases; junction bases outside the gene matches: 9. CDR3 nucleotides: TGTGCCAGCAGAGAAAGGAGCGGGGGGGCAGGGGAGCTGTTTTTT. Translated: CASRERSGGAGELFF.

The V gene is TRBV5-6, the J gene TRBJ1-1; TRBD1 agrees at 9 bases. Unmatched junction bases numbered 5, after V lost 2 bases and J lost 0 bases. This CDR3 has 16 amino acids. In germline, CDR1 is SGHDT, CDR2 YYEEEE. CDR3 in amino acids: CASSLQGAGLNTEAFF. The CDR3 DNA sequence: TGTGCCAGCAGCTTACAGGGGGCAGGATTGAACACTGAAGCTTTCTTT.

The chain recombines TRBV11-2 with TRBJ1-6; TRBD1 agrees at 7 bases. The CDR3 extends over 16 amino acids. Per germline, CDR1 SGHAT and CDR2 FQNNGV. V trimming: 5 bases; J trimming: 7 bases; junction bases outside the gene matches: 11. The CDR3 nucleotides read TGTGCCAGCAGCCATAGGGGGCCAACTACGAATTCACCCCTCCACTTT. This sequence encodes CASSHRGPTTNSPLHF.